Here is one T cell receptor beta chain with its context. Its matching antigen is unknown. Between the trimmed V and J ends, which lost 5 bases and 1 base, there was a span of 20 bases. The CDR3 covers 17 residues. Germline V gene sequence: CDR1 SGHVS, CDR2 FQNEAQ. TCRdb fed the reads into MiXCR, producing one record per CDR3 protein. The data hold about 570,000 distinct CDR3 sequences, with roughly 43% observed a single time. The record originates from a study of T cell repertoires in cytomegalovirus infection. This TCR came from a human donor in good health (CMV status not recorded). Some clones in this sample may be carry-over from other donors' samples. Specimen: cultured PBMCs, collected from culture after CMV antigen stimulation. The chain has TRBV7-8 and TRBJ2-5, with D possibly being TRBD2 (6 bases). CDR3 in DNA: TGTGCCAGCAGCATCCGGGGTGGGGGGTCGGCCCAAGAGACCCAGTACTTC. It codes for CASSIRGGGSAQETQYF.